This TCR beta chain was captured in a study of OX40 agonist ivuxolimab in advanced cancers. A note on the overall study: Ivuxolimab was an agonistic, fully human IgG2 monoclonal antibody directed against OX40 (CD134), a costimulatory receptor. The paper covers the monotherapy dose-escalation part of the phase I ivuxolimab trial, which included N ≈ 57 patients. Of the roughly 52 dose-escalation patients, hepatocellular carcinoma was present in roughly 19, melanoma in approximately 15, renal cell carcinoma in 9 and head and neck cancer in 9. The dose-escalation cohort was 80% to 90% male with a mean age of approximately 60 years, ranging from roughly 23 to 90. Peripheral TCRbeta sequencing was intended to test whether TCR sequence diversity was altered and clonal T-cell expansion was caused by ivuxolimab. Intravenous ivuxolimab was administered to patients every 2 weeks at six dose levels: 0.01, 0.1, 0.3, 1.5, 3 and 10 mg/kg. Patients were allowed to have had prior anti-PD-1, anti-PD-L1 or anti-CTLA-4 therapy, and 40% of the dose-escalation patients had been treated with checkpoint inhibitors. Partial responses occurred in three dose-escalation patients, of whom one had hepatocellular carcinoma and two had cutaneous melanoma. Broad study findings and their caveats: Clonal expansion of both CD4+ and CD8+ blood T cells was observed from baseline to week 6 at doses 0.1 to 3.0 mg/kg. In the 0.1-3.0 mg/kg groups, partial responders were among the patients with the lowest normalized peripheral clonal expansion, particularly in CD8+ T cells. Low levels of normalized T-cell clonal expansion were also seen in some nonresponding patients. On average, CD8+ T cells showed more expanded clones than CD4+ T cells after ivuxolimab. The antigen specificity of the clonally expanded peripheral T cells was not determined.

Patients with autoimmune disease history or receiving systemic immunosuppression were excluded from the trial. Peripheral blood for TCR sequencing was collected from all dose cohorts at baseline, on cycle 4 day 1, and on cycle 7 day 1. The samples were taken from a phase I, first-in-human, multicenter, open-label dose-escalation trial of ivuxolimab. Adults with locally advanced or metastatic head and neck squamous cell, hepatocellular, melanoma or renal cell carcinoma were enrolled in the trial. Before TCR sequencing, CD4+ T cells and CD8+ T cells were sorted from peripheral blood as separate populations. For sequencing of the TCRbeta CDR3 region, genomic DNA was extracted from the sorted cells. The immunoSEQ Assay was used for sequencing of TCRbeta CDR3 regions. TCRdb stores this immuneACCESS table with in-frame sequences only. Part of the clones is absent; in the studies checked, under half of the shortfall reflects unresolved V genes, and no reason is known for the rest. The sample yields 6,500 to 8,000 clones; roughly 87% were counted once. Clones ranked in the top ten supply 25% to 30% of the sample.

V and J lose 4 bases and 7 bases, and a span of 7 bases separates them. The CDR3 runs 12 amino acids, cysteine and phenylalanine included. The kept DNA is CDR3 alone, 36 bases in frame from the first base. As regards this clone: What this receptor recognizes is not known. There are no base qualities to consult, and no much larger clone falls within one base.

This TCR was recovered from an adult with an advanced solid tumor such as melanoma, head and neck, liver or kidney cancer. The sample was CD4+ or CD8+ T cells sorted from blood, taken in a trial of the OX40 agonist ivuxolimab. Here the chain combines TRBV23-1 and TRBJ2-2; the D gene cannot be named for sure. TRBV23-1 is an ORF, and what it does is uncertain. The DNA reads as follows: TGCGCCAGCAGTCCTCGCCGCGGGGAGCTGTTTTTT. Its protein product is CASSPRRGELFF.